These T cell receptor beta chains were read from a single sample in a study of blood T cells in healthy people across ages. TCRdb re-analysed the 5' RACE reads in MiXCR, keeping a single row per CDR3 protein. The table records under 2,000,000 distinct CDR3 sequences, around half of them present only once. The sequenced sample was blood. The receptors originated from a woman between 40 and 50 years old in good health. Both conserved end residues are part of each CDR3. D genes are given only for firm matches. Expanded clones are given a class, and other clones once, few, many or no size at all.

j_call	d_call	v_call	cdr3_length	clone_size	cdr3_nt	cdr3_aa
TRBJ2-5	NA	TRBV20-1	13	NA	TGCAGTGCTAGCGGGGGGCCGGGGGAGACCCAGTACTTC	CSASGGPGETQYF
TRBJ2-5	NA	TRBV27	15	few	TGTGCCAGCAGTTCCTTCAGGGGAGGGCAAGAGACCCAGTACTTC	CASSSFRGGQETQYF
TRBJ1-1	NA	TRBV4-1	15	NA	TGCGCCAGCAGCCTGAACTTTGTGGGGGCGACTGAAGCTTTCTTT	CASSLNFVGATEAFF
TRBJ1-2	NA	TRBV7-2	14	NA	TGTGCCAGCGGAACCTACAGGGAGATCGCTGGCTACACCTTC	CASGTYREIAGYTF
TRBJ2-5	TRBD1	TRBV11-2	17	NA	TGTGCCAGCAGCTTGAAGCGGACAGGGTGGGACCAAGAGACCCAGTACTTC	CASSLKRTGWDQETQYF
TRBJ1-1	NA	TRBV5-1	14	NA	TGCGCCAGCACACTAGACAGCCAGAACACTGAAGCTTTCTTT	CASTLDSQNTEAFF
TRBJ2-7	NA	TRBV11-2	14	NA	TGTGCCAGCAGCTTAGAACAGGGAGTTCACGAGCAGTACTTC	CASSLEQGVHEQYF
TRBJ2-3	NA	TRBV7-2	15	NA	TGTGCCAGCAGCTTTCGACTAGGGGACACAGATACGCAGTATTTT	CASSFRLGDTDTQYF
TRBJ1-1	NA	TRBV7-9	12	NA	TGTGCCAGCAGCTTAGGGCGGCCTGAAGCTTTCTTT	CASSLGRPEAFF
TRBJ2-1	TRBD2	TRBV20-1	18	NA	TGCAGTGCTAGCGGACTAGCGGGGGCCCACTCACTCTACAATGAGCAGTTCTTC	CSASGLAGAHSLYNEQFF
TRBJ2-1	NA	TRBV3-1	14	few	TGTGCCAGCAGCCAAGGGTGGGGCGTCGATGAGCAGTTCTTC	CASSQGWGVDEQFF
TRBJ1-1	NA	TRBV12-3/TRBV12-4	16	NA	TGTGCCAGCAGTTCACGACCAAATATAGACGGCACTGAAGCTTTCTTT	CASSSRPNIDGTEAFF
TRBJ1-5	NA	TRBV6-6	17	few	TGTGCCAGCAGGCTAAACAGGGAAAGGATTAGCAATCAGCCCCAGCATTTT	CASRLNRERISNQPQHF
TRBJ2-7	NA	TRBV28	11	few	TGTGCCAGCAGCTCCACCAATGAGCAGTACTTC	CASSSTNEQYF
TRBJ2-1	NA	TRBV6-5	16	NA	TGTGCCAGCAGTCACCGGGGAAGGGGGGCGAACAATGAGCAGTTCTTC	CASSHRGRGANNEQFF
TRBJ1-5	NA	TRBV21-1	18	NA	TGTGCCAGCAGCAAAGAGGGGACCCCCGGGACAGGGGAACAGCCCCAGCATTTT	CASSKEGTPGTGEQPQHF
TRBJ1-2	NA	TRBV27	16	NA	TGTGCCAGCAGTTTATCTCCCGGTCTCGAGCACTATGGCTACACCTTC	CASSLSPGLEHYGYTF
TRBJ2-5	TRBD2	TRBV6-1	14	NA	TGTGCCACCGGACGGACTAGTGGGGTAGAGACCCAGTACTTC	CATGRTSGVETQYF
TRBJ2-5	NA	TRBV7-9	13	NA	TGTGCCAGCGTGGCCGCGGTGGAAGAGACCCAGTACTTC	CASVAAVEETQYF
TRBJ2-5	NA	TRBV27	14	NA	TGTGCCAGCAGTCCACACCAGGGTAGGGAGACCCAGTACTTC	CASSPHQGRETQYF
TRBJ2-7	TRBD2	TRBV7-2	14	NA	TGTGCCAGCAGCTACCTAGCGGGGGTGGGCGAGCAGTACTTC	CASSYLAGVGEQYF
TRBJ2-1	TRBD1	TRBV13	15	NA	TGTGCCAGCATCCCCCGGGACAGGGTTCTATATGAGCAGTTCTTC	CASIPRDRVLYEQFF
TRBJ2-2	NA	TRBV25-1	13	NA	TGTGCCAGCAGTGGGAGGAAGACCGGGGAGCTGTTTTTT	CASSGRKTGELFF
TRBJ2-5	NA	TRBV15	15	few	TGTGCCACAACTAACCCCGGAGGGGTCCAAGAGACCCAGTACTTC	CATTNPGGVQETQYF
TRBJ1-4	NA	TRBV28	14	NA	TGTGCCAGCGGTGTACAGGGCACTAATGAAAAACTGTTTTTT	CASGVQGTNEKLFF
TRBJ2-4	NA	TRBV2	14	NA	TGTGCCAGCAGTCCAGTTCGAGCCAAAAACATTCAGTACTTC	CASSPVRAKNIQYF
TRBJ1-5	NA	TRBV4-3	16	NA	TGCGCCAGCAGCCAAGCCCCCGGGGGAAGGAATCAGCCCCAGCATTTT	CASSQAPGGRNQPQHF
TRBJ2-7	TRBD1	TRBV29-1	15	few	TGCAGCGTTGCGTCGGGGACAGGGGGCCCCTACGAGCAGTACTTC	CSVASGTGGPYEQYF
TRBJ2-5	TRBD2	TRBV7-9	16	few	TGTGCCAGCAGCTCGCCCGGGACTAGCGGAATAGAGACCCAGTACTTC	CASSSPGTSGIETQYF
TRBJ2-1	NA	TRBV20-1	13	few	TGCAGTGCTAAGATTCGCGTGGGGGGGGCGCAGTTCTTC	CSAKIRVGGAQFF
TRBJ2-1	TRBD2	TRBV7-9	15	NA	TGTGCCAGCAGCGGTAGAGCGGGGGGGCGGAATGAGCAGTTCTTC	CASSGRAGGRNEQFF
TRBJ1-2	TRBD1	TRBV28	16	NA	TGTGCCAGCAGTTTATCCGTCGACAGGGTAAAAGGGGGCTACACCTTC	CASSLSVDRVKGGYTF
TRBJ2-3	TRBD2	TRBV7-9	16	NA	TGTGCCAGCAGCGGAGTAGCGGGGGTGGTAGCAGATACGCAGTATTTT	CASSGVAGVVADTQYF
TRBJ1-2	NA	TRBV7-9	15	NA	TGTGCCAGCAGCTTAGGGGGAGGGGGGAACGATGGCTACACCTTC	CASSLGGGGNDGYTF
TRBJ2-5	TRBD1	TRBV7-2	16	few	TGTGCCAGCAGCTTAGGTTTAGGGACAGGGGTTGAGACCCAGTACTTC	CASSLGLGTGVETQYF
TRBJ2-5	NA	TRBV6-2/TRBV6-3	14	few	TGTGCCAGCAGTTACGATAGCAGGCAAGAGACCCAGTACTTC	CASSYDSRQETQYF
TRBJ2-7	NA	TRBV5-1	13	NA	TGCGCCAGCAGCTTGTACGCTTCCTACGAGCAGTACTTC	CASSLYASYEQYF
TRBJ2-5	NA	TRBV20-1	14	NA	TGCAGTGCTAGAGGGCTCGTCGCCACCGCGACCCAGTACTTC	CSARGLVATATQYF
TRBJ1-2	TRBD1	TRBV12-3/TRBV12-4	17	NA	TGTGCCAGCAGGGCGGCGGACAGGGGGCTCGAAGGGCATGGCTACACCTTC	CASRAADRGLEGHGYTF
TRBJ2-7	NA	TRBV25-1	11	NA	TGTGCCGGCAGCCTCGCATACGAGCAGTACTTC	CAGSLAYEQYF
TRBJ2-7	TRBD2	TRBV7-9	18	once	TGTGCCAGCAGCTTAGATAAGACTAGCGGGCCTGCTTACTACGAGCAGTACTTC	CASSLDKTSGPAYYEQYF
TRBJ2-3	NA	TRBV15	13	NA	TGTGCCACCAGCAGAGATCGCGGATATACGCAGTATTTT	CATSRDRGYTQYF
TRBJ2-3	NA	TRBV2	13	NA	TGTGCCAGCGCGAAGGGGCCCACAGATACGCAGTATTTT	CASAKGPTDTQYF
TRBJ2-7	NA	TRBV4-1	13	many	TGCGCCAGCAGCCAAGTAGGGCCCTACGAGCAGTACTTC	CASSQVGPYEQYF
TRBJ1-1	NA	TRBV5-1	14	NA	TGCGCCAGCAGCTTGGCCAGTACGAACACTGAAGCTTTCTTT	CASSLASTNTEAFF
TRBJ1-4	NA	TRBV7-2	15	few	TGTGCCAGCAGCTTAGGTTCCGCAACTAATGAAAAACTGTTTTTT	CASSLGSATNEKLFF
TRBJ1-2	TRBD1	TRBV12-3/TRBV12-4	16	NA	TGTGCCAGCAGTTTAGCCAAATCGGACAGGGTTTATGGCTACACCTTC	CASSLAKSDRVYGYTF
TRBJ2-5	NA	TRBV10-3	14	few	TGTGCCATCAGCCCGGACCCTGGCGGGGAGACCCAGTACTTC	CAISPDPGGETQYF
TRBJ2-1	NA	TRBV4-3	14	few	TGCGCCAGCAGCCAAGATGTTAACAGCCGGATCAGGTTCTTC	CASSQDVNSRIRFF
TRBJ2-5	TRBD1	TRBV14	15	NA	TGTGCCAGCAGCCAAGCAAGACAGGGGATCGAGACCCAGTACTTC	CASSQARQGIETQYF
TRBJ2-6	TRBD1	TRBV7-2	18	few	TGTGCCAGCAGCTCGGTGGGGACAGGGGTCTCTGGGGCCAACGTCCTGACTTTC	CASSSVGTGVSGANVLTF
TRBJ2-4	NA	TRBV11-3	14	NA	TGTGCCAGCAGCCCCTCTCCGAAGGGGTACATTCAGTACTTC	CASSPSPKGYIQYF
TRBJ2-5	TRBD2	TRBV7-9	17	few	TGTGCCAGCAGCCCGGGCTCCGGGACTAGCGGGCAGGAGACCCAGTACTTC	CASSPGSGTSGQETQYF
TRBJ2-5	NA	TRBV2	12	few	TGTGCCACCGTCCAAGGGGGGCAGACCCAGTACTTC	CATVQGGQTQYF
TRBJ2-1	TRBD1	TRBV27	15	NA	TGTGCCGGCAGTGCAACAGGGGGCCAAGGAGGAGAGCAGTTCTTC	CAGSATGGQGGEQFF